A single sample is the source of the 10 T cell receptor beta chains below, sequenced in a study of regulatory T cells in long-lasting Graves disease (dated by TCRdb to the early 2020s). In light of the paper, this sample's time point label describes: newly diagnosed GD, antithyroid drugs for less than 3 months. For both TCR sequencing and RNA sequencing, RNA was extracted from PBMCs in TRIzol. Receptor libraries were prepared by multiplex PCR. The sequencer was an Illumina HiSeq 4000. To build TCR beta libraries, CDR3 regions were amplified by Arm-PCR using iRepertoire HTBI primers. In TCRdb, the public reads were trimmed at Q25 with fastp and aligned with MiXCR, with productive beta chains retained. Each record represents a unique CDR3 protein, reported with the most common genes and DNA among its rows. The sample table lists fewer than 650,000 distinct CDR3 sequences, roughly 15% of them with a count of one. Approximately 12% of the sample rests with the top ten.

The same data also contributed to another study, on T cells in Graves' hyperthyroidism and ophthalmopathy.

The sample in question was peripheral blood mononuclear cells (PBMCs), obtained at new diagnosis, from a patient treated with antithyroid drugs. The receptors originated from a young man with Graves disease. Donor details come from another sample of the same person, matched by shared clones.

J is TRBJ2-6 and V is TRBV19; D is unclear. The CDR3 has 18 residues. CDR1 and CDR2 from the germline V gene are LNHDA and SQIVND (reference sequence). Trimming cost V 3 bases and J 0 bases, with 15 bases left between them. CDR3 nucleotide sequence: TGTGCCAGTAGTATGAAGCGTCACACCGTCTCTGGGGCCAACGTCCTGACTTTC. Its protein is CASSMKRHTVSGANVLTF.

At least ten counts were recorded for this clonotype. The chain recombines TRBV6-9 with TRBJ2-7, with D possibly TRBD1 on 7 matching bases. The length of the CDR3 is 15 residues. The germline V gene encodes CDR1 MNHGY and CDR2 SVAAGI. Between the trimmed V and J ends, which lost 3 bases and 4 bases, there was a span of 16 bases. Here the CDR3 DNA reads TGTGCCAGCAGTTACTCAGAGGGGGCGGGGTACGAGCAGTACTTC. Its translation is CASSYSEGAGYEQYF.

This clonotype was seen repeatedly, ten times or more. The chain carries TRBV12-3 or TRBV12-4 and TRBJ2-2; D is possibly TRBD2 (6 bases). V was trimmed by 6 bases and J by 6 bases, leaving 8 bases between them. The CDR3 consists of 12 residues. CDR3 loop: CASSRLAGELFF. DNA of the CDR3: TGTGCCAGCAGCAGACTAGCCGGGGAGCTGTTTTTT.

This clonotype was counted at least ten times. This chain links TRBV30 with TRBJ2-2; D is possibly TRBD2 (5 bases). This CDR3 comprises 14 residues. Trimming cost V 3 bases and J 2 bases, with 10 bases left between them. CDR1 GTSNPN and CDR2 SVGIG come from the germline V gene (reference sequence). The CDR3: CAWRAEGNTGELFF. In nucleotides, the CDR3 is TGTGCCTGGAGGGCCGAGGGTAACACCGGGGAGCTGTTTTTT.

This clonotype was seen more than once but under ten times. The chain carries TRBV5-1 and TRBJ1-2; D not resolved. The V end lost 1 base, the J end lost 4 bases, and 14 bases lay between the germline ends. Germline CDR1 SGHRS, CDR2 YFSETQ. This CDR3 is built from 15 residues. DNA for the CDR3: TGCGCCAGCAGCTTGCCGCATGATCGGGGCTATGGCTACACCTTC. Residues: CASSLPHDRGYGYTF.

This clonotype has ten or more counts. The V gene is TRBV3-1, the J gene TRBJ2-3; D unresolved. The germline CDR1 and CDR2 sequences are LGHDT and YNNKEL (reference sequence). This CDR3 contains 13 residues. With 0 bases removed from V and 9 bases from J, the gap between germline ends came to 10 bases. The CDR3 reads CASSQERTETQYF. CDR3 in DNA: TGTGCCAGCAGCCAAGAGAGGACCGAGACGCAGTATTTT.

CDR3 residues: CANMRMGDGTEAFF. In nucleotides, the CDR3 is TGTGCCAACATGAGGATGGGAGACGGCACTGAAGCTTTCTTT. V and J are TRBV7-9 and TRBJ1-1, with no clear D. V was cut by 10 bases and J by 4 bases, with 19 bases left in between. CDR3 length equals 14 residues. CDR1 is SEHNR, CDR2 FQNEAQ, per germline (reference sequence).

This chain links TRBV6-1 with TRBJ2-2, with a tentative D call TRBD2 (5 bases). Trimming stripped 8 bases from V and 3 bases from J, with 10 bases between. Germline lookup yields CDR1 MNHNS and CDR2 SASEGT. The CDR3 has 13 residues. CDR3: CASRDYDTGELFF. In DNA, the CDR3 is TGTGCCAGCCGAGACTACGACACCGGGGAGCTGTTTTTT.

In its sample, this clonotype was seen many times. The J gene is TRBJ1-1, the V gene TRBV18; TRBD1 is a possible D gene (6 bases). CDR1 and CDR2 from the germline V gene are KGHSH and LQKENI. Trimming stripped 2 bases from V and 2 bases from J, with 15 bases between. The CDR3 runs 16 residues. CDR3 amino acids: CASSPFGAGANTEAFF. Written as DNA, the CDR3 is TGTGCCAGCTCACCATTCGGCGCAGGGGCCAACACTGAAGCTTTCTTT.

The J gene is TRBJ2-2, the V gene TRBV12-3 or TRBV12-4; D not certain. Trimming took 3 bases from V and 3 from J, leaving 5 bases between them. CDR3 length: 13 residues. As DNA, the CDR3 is TGTGCCAGCAGTTTGCAACACACCGGGGAGCTGTTTTTT. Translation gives CASSLQHTGELFF.